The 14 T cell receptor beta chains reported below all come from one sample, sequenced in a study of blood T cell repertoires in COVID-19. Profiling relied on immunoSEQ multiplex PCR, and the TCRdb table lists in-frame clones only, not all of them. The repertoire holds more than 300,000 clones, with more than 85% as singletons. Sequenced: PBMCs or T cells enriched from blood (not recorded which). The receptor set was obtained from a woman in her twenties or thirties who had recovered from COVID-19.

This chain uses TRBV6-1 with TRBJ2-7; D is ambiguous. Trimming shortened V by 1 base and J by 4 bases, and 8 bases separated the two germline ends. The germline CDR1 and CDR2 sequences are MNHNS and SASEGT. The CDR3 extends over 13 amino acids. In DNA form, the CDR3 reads TGTGCCAGCAGTGAAGAATTCAGTTACGAGCAGTACTTC. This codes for CASSEEFSYEQYF.

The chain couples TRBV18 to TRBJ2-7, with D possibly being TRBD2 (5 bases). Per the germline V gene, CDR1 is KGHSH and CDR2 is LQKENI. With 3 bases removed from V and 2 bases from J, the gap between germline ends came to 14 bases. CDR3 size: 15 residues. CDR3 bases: TGTGCCAGCTCACCCCCTAGGACTGAGGCCTACGAGCAGTACTTC. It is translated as CASSPPRTEAYEQYF.

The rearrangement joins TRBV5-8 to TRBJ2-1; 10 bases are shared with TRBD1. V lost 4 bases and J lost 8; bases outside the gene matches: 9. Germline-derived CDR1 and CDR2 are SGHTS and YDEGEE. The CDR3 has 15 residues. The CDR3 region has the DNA TGTGCCAGCAGCCTCCGGGACAGGGGTATCGATGAGCAGTTCTTC. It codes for CASSLRDRGIDEQFF.

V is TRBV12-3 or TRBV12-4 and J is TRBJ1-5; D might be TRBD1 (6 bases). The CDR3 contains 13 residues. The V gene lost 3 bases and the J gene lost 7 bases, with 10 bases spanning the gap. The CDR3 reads CASSLAGAQPQHF. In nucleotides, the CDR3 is TGTGCCAGCAGTTTGGCAGGGGCGCAGCCCCAGCATTTT.

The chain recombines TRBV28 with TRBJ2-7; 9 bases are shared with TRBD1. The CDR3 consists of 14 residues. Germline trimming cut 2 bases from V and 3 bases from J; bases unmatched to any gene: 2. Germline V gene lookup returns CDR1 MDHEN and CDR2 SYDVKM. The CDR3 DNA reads TGTGCCAGCAGTTTAGGGGACAGGGTCTACGAGCAGTACTTC. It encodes CASSLGDRVYEQYF.

The CDR3 DNA is TGTGCCAGCAGGACAGCGGGCGGCTACAATGAGCAGTTCTTC. Encoded protein: CASRTAGGYNEQFF. The rearrangement links TRBV28 to TRBJ2-1; D possibly corresponds to TRBD2 (6 bases). Germline V gene lookup returns CDR1 MDHEN and CDR2 SYDVKM. Trimming left V 6 bases short and J 3 bases short, with 12 bases between. The CDR3 totals 14 residues.

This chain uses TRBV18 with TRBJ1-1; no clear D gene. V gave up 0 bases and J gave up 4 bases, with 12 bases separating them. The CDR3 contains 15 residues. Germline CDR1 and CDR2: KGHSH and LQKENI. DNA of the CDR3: TGTGCCAGCTCACCACCCCGCACGAGGGCCACTGAAGCTTTCTTT. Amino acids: CASSPPRTRATEAFF.

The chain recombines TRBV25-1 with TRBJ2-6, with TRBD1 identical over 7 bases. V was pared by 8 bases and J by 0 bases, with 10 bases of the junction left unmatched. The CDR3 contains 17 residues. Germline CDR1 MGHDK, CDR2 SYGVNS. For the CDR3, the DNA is TGTGCCAGCGGAATGAGGACAGGCGTCTCTGGGGCCAACGTCCTGACTTTC. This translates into CASGMRTGVSGANVLTF.

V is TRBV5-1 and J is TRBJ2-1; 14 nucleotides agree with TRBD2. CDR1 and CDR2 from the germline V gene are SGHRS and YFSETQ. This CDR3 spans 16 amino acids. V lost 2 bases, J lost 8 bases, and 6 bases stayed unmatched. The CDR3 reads CASSFQGTSGSDEQFF. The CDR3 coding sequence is TGCGCCAGCAGCTTCCAAGGGACTAGCGGGAGTGATGAGCAGTTCTTC.

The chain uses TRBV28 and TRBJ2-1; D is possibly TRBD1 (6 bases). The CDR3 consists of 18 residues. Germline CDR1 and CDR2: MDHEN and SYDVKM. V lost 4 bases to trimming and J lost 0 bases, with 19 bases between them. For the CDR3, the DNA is TGTGCCAGCAGTTCCGCGACCGGGACAAAAAGCTCCTACAATGAGCAGTTCTTC. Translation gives CASSSATGTKSSYNEQFF.

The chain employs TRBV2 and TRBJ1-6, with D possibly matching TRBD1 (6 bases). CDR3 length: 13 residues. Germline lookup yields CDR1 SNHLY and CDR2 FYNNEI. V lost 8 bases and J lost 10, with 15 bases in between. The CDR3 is CASQGQGTSPLHF. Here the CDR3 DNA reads TGTGCCAGCCAGGGGCAGGGGACCTCACCCCTCCACTTT.

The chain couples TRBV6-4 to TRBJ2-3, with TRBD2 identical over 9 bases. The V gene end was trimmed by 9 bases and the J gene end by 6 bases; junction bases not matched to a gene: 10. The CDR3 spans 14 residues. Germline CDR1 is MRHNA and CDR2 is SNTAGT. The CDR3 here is CASSSGGSPDTQYF. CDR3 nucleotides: TGTGCCAGTTCGAGCGGGGGGTCCCCGGATACGCAGTATTTT.

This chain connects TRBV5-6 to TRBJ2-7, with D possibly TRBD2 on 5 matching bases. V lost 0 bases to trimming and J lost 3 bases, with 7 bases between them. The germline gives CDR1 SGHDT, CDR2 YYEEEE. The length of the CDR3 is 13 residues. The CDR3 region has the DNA TGTGCCAGCAGCTTGGACGGGAACTACGAGCAGTACTTC. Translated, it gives CASSLDGNYEQYF.

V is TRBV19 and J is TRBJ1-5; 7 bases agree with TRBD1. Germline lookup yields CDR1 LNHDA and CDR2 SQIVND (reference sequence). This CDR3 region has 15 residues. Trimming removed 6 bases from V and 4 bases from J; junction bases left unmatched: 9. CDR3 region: CASSDSGGRNQPQHF. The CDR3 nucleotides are TGTGCCAGTAGCGACTCAGGGGGACGGAATCAGCCCCAGCATTTT. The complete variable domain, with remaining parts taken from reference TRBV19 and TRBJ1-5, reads DGGITQSPKYLFRKEGQNVTLSCEQNLNHDAMYWYRQDPGQGLRLIYYSQIVNDFQKGDIAEGYSVSREKKESFPLTVTSAQKNPTAFYLCASSDSGGRNQPQHFGDGTRLSIL.